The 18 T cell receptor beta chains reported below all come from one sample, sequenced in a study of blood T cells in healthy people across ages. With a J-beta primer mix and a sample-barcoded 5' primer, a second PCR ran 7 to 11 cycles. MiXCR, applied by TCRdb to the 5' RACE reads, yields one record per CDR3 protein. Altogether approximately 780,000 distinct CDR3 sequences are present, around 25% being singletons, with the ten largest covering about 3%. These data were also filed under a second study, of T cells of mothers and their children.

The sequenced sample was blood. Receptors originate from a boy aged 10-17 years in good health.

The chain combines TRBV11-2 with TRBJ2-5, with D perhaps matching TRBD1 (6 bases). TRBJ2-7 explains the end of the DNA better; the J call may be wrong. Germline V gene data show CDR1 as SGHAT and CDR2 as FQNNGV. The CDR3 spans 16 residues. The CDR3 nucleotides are TGTGCCAGCAGCAGCACATTCGGGACAAGGCGGGACGAGCAGTACTTC. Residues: CASSSTFGTRRDEQYF.

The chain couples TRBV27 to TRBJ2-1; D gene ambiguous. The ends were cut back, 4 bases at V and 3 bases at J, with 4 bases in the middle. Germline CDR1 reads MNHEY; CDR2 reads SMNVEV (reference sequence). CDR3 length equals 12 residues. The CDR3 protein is CASSYDYNEQFF. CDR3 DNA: TGTGCCAGCAGTTACGACTACAATGAGCAGTTCTTC.

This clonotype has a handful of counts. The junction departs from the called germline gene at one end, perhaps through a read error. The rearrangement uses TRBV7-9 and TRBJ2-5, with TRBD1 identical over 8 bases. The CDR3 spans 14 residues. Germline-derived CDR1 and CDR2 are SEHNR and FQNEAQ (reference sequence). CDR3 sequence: CASSLGTGREAQYF. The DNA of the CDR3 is TGTGCCAGCAGCTTGGGGACAGGACGAGAGGCCCAGTACTTC. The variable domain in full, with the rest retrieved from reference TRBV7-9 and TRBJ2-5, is DTGVSQNPRHKITKRGQNVTFRCDPISEHNRLYWYRQTLGQGPEFLTYFQNEAQLEKSRLLSDRFSAERPKGSFSTLEIQRTEQGDSAMYLCASSLGTGREAQYFGPGTRLLVL.

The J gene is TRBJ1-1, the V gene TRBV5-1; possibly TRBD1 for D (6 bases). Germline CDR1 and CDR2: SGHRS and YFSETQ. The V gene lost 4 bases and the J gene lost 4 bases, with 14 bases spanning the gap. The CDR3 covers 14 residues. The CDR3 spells CASSLQGPITEAFF. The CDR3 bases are TGCGCCAGCAGCCTACAGGGCCCGATCACTGAAGCTTTCTTT.

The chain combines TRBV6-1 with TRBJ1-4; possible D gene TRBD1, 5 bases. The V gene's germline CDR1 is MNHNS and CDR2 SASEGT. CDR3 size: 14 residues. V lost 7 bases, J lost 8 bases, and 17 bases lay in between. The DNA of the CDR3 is TGTGCCAGCAATGGCAGGGTCGATGTCGAAAAACTGTTTTTT. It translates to CASNGRVDVEKLFF.

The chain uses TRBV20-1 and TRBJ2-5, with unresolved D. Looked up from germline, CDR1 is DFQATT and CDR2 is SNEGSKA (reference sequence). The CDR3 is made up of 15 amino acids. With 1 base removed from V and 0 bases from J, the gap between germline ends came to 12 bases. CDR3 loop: CSARARPGHQETQYF. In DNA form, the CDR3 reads TGCAGTGCTAGAGCGCGGCCAGGACACCAAGAGACCCAGTACTTC.

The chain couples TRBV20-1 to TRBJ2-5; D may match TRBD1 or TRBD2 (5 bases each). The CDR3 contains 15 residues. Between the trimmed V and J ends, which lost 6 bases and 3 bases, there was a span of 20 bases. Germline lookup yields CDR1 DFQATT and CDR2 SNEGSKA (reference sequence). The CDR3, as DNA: TGCAGTGCCCGCCCCGGGACGAGGGGTAAAGAGACCCAGTACTTC. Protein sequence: CSARPGTRGKETQYF.

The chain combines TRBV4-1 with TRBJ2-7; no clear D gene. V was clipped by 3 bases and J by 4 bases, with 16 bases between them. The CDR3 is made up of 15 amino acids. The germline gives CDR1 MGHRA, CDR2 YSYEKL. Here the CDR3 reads CASSHEVNSLYEQYF. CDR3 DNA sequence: TGCGCCAGCAGCCACGAAGTAAATTCCCTTTACGAGCAGTACTTC.

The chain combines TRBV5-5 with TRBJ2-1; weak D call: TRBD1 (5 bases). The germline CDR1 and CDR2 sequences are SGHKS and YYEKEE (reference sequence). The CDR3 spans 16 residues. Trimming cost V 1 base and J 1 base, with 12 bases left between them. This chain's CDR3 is CASSLLGVPSYNEQFF. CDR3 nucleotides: TGTGCCAGCAGCTTGTTAGGGGTTCCTTCCTACAATGAGCAGTTCTTC.

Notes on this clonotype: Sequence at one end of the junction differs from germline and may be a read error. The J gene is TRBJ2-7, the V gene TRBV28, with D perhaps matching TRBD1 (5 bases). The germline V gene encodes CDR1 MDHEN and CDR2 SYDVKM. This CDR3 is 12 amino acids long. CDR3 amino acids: CASSLGAEIFFF. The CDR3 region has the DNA TGTGCCAGCAGTTTAGGGGCAGAGATCTTCTTCTTC.

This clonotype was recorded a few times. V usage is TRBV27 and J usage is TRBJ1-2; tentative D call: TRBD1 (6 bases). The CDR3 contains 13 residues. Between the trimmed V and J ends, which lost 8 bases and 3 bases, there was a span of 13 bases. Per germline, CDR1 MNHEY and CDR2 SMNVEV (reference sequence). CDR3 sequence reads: CASSGTLDYGYTF. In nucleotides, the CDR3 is TGTGCCAGCTCCGGGACACTCGACTATGGCTACACCTTC.

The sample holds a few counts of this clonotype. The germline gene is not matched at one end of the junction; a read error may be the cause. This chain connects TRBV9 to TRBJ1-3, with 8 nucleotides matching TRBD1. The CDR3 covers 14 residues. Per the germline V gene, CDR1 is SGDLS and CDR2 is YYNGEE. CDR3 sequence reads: CASSATGGGNTIYF. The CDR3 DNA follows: TGTGCCAGCAGCGCTACAGGGGGTGGAAACACCATATACTTT.

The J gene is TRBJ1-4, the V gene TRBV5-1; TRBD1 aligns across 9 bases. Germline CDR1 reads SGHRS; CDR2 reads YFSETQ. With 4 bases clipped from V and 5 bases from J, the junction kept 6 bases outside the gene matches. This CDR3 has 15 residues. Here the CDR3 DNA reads TGCGCCAGCAGCCGCGGACAGGGGACAAATGAAAAACTGTTTTTT. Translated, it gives CASSRGQGTNEKLFF.

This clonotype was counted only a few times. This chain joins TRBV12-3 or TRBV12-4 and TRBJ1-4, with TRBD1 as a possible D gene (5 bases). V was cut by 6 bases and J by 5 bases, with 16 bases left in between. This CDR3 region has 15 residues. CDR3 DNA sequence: TGTGCCAGCAGACCCGGTCGTGGGGGGAATGAAAAACTGTTTTTT. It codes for CASRPGRGGNEKLFF.

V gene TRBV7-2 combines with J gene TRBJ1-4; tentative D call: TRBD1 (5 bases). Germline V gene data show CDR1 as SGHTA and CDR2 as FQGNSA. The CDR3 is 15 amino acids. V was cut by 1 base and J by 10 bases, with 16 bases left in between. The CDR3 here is CASSLGGTRGGKLFF. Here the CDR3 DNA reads TGTGCCAGCAGCTTAGGGGGAACAAGGGGTGGAAAACTGTTTTTT. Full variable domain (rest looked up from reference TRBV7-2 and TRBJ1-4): GAGVSQSPSNKVTEKGKDVELRCDPISGHTALYWYRQSLGQGLEFLIYFQGNSAPDKSGLPSDRFSAERTGGSVSTLTIQRTQQEDSAVYLCASSLGGTRGGKLFFGSGTQLSVL.

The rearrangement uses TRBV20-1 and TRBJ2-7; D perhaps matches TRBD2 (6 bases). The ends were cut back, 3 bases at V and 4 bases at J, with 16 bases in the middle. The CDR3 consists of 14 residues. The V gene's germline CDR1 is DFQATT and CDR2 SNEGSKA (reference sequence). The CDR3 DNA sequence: TGCAGTGCTAGGGGTTCGGGCGGGGTATACGAGCAGTACTTC. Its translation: CSARGSGGVYEQYF.

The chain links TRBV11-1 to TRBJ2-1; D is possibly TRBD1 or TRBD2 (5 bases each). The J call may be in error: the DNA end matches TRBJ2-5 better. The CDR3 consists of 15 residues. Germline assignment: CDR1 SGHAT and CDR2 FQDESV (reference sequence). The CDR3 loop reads CASSRGESGRETQYF. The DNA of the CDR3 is TGTGCCAGCAGCAGGGGAGAGAGCGGACGAGAGACCCAGTACTTC.

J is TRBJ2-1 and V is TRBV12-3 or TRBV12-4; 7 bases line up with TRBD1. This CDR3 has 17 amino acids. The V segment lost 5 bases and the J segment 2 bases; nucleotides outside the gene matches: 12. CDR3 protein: CASSDLFDRATYNEQFF. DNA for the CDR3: TGTGCCAGCAGTGACCTTTTTGACAGGGCGACCTACAATGAGCAGTTCTTC.